This T cell receptor beta chain was retrieved from a study of cytomegalovirus exposure and HLA in healthy donors. About the research overall: Early on, a data release was issued that held roughly 86 million unique TCRs from HLA-typed donors.

Study-wide points: Highly shared sequence variants in one cluster were likely a sequencing artifact.

Only one count was recorded for this clone. Its antigen is still unknown. The sample holds other DNA sequences that translate to the same CDR3. With 60 Vbeta and 13 Jbeta primers, the PCR was carried out. Only in-frame clones appear in the TCRdb table, and some are missing; sequencing was by immunoSEQ multiplex PCR. This sample has about 83,000 clones, with less than 85% found just once. Per germline, CDR1 KGHSH and CDR2 LQKENI. This CDR3 spans 13 amino acids. Trimming took off 1 base at V and 4 bases at J, with 8 bases between the two ends. Sequencing was carried out using PBMCs. The clonotype comes from a man aged 55 to 70 in good health and CMV-seronegative. This chain links TRBV18 with TRBJ2-7, with D tentatively TRBD1 (6 bases). The CDR3, as DNA: TGTGCCAGCTCACCACGACAGGATTACGAGCAGTACTTC. Translating gives CASSPRQDYEQYF.